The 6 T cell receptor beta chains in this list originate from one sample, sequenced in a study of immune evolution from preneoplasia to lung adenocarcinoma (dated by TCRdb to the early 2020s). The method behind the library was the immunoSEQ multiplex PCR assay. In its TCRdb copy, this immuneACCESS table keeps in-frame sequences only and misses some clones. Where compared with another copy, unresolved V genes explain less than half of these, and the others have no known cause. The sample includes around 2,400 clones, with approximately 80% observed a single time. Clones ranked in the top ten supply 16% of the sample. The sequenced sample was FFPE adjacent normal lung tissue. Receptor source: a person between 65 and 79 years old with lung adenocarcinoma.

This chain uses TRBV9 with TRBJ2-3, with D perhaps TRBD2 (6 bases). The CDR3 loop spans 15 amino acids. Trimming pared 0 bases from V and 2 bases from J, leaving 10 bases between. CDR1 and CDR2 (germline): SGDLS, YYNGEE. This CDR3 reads CASSVGAGPTDTQYF. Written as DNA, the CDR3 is TGTGCCAGCAGCGTAGGTGCGGGACCCACAGATACGCAGTATTTT.

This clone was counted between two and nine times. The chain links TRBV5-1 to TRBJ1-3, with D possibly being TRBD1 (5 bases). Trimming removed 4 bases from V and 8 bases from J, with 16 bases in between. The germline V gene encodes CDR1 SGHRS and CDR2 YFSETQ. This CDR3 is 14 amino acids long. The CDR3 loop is CASSLGDGGDTIYF. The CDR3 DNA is TGCGCCAGCAGCCTTGGGGACGGAGGGGACACCATATATTTT.

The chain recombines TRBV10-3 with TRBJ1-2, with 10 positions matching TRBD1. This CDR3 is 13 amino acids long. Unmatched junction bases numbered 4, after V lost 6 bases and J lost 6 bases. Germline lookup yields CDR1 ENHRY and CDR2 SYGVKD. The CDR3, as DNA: TGTGCCATCAGAGACAGGGGGCAACATGGCTACACCTTC. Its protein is CAIRDRGQHGYTF.

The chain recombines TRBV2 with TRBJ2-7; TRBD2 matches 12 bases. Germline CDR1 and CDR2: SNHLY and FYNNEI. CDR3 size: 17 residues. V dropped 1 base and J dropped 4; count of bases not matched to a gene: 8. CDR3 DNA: TGTGCCAGCAGTGAAGGACTAGCGGGAGTACGATCATACGAGCAGTACTTC. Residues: CASSEGLAGVRSYEQYF.

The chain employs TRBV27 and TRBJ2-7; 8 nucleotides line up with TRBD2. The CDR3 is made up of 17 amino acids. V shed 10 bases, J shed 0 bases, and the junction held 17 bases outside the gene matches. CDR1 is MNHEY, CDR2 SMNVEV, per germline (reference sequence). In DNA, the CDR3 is TGTGCCACCTCGGAGAGGCTAGCGGGCGGGAGCTCCTACGAGCAGTACTTC. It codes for CATSERLAGGSSYEQYF.

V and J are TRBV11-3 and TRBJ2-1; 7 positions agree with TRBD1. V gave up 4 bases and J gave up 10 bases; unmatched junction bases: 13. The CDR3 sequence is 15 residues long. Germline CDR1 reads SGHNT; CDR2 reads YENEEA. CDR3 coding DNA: TGTGCCAGCAGCTCCCGGACAGGTTGGCCAAGAGAGCAGTTCTTC. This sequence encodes CASSSRTGWPREQFF.